This T cell receptor beta chain emerged from a study of blood T cell repertoires in COVID-19. Study summary: Samples representing acute and convalescent COVID-19 were sourced from the United States, Italy and Spain. PBMCs, B-cell-depleted T cells, or T cells provided the cDNA or gDNA that made up the material.

From germline, CDR1 is GTSNPN and CDR2 SVGIG (reference sequence). The CDR3 length is 13 residues. Trimming removed 3 bases from V and 2 bases from J, with 10 bases in between. In the original workflow: The assay estimated nucleated cells by amplifying reference gene primers. Assay: immunoSEQ multiplex PCR; the TCRdb copy retains only in-frame clones and omits some. V and J calls and clone size are given by that table; D and trimming were obtained from the DNA. The sample lists roughly 230,000 clones, approximately 83% seen once, with around 7.2% in the top ten. The rearrangement uses TRBV30 and TRBJ1-1; D is ambiguous. Sequenced input: peripheral blood. The receptor was derived from a woman aged 45 to 65 with acute or convalescent COVID-19. For the CDR3, the DNA is TGTGCCTGGAGCCGGCGGGTCAACACTGAAGCTTTCTTT. Amino acids: CAWSRRVNTEAFF.